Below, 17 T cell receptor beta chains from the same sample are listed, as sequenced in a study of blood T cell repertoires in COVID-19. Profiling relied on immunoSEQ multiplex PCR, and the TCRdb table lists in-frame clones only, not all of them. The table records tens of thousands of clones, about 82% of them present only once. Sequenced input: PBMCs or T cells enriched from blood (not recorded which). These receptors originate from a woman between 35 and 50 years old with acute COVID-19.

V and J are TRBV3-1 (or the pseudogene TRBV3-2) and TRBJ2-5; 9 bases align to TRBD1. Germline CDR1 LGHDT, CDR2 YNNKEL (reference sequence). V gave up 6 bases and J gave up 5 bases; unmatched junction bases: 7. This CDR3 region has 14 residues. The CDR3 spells CASSPGTGWETQYF. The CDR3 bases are TGTGCCAGCAGTCCCGGGACAGGGTGGGAGACCCAGTACTTC.

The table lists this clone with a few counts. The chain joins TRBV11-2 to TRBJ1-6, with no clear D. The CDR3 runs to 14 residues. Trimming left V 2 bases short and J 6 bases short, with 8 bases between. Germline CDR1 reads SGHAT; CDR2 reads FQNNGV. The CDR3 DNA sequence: TGTGCCAGCAGCTTAATGGGCGTTAATTCACCCCTCCACTTT. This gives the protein CASSLMGVNSPLHF.

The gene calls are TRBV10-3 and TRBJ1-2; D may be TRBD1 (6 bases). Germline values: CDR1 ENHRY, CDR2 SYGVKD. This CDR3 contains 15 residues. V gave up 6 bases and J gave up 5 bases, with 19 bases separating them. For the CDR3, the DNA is TGTGCCATCAGGGGCTTGGACAGTGCCAATTATGGCTACACCTTC. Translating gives CAIRGLDSANYGYTF.

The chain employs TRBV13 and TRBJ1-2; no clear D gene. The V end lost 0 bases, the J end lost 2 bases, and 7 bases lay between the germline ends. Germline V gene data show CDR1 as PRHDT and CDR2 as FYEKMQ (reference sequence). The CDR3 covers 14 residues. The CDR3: CASSLGTSNYGYTF. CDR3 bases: TGTGCCAGCAGCTTAGGGACTTCCAACTATGGCTACACCTTC. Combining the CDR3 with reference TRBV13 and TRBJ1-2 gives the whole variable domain AAGVIQSPRHLIKEKRETATLKCYPIPRHDTVYWYQQGPGQDPQFLISFYEKMQSDKGSIPDRFSAQQFSDYHSELNMSSLELGDSALYFCASSLGTSNYGYTFGSGTRLTVV.

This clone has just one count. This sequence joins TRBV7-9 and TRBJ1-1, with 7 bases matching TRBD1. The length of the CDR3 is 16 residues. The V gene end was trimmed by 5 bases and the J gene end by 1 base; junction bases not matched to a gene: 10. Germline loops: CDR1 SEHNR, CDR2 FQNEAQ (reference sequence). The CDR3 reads CASSALGGLGNTEAFF. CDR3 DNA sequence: TGTGCCAGCAGCGCTCTAGGGGGCTTGGGGAACACTGAAGCTTTCTTT.

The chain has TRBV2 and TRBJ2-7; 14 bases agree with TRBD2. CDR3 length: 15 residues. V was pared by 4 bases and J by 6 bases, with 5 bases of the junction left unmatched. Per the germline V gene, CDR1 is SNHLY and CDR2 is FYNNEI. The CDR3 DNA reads TGTGCCAGCAGTGTGGGACTAGCGGGAGTGGGCGAGCAGTACTTC. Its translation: CASSVGLAGVGEQYF.

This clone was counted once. CDR3 protein: CASSRHRDGEAFF. The CDR3 bases are TGCGCCAGCAGCCGACATCGCGACGGTGAAGCTTTCTTT. The chain recombines TRBV4-1 with TRBJ1-1; D is unresolved. CDR3 size: 13 residues. The germline V gene has CDR1 MGHRA and CDR2 YSYEKL. Trimming removed 4 bases at V and 7 bases at J, with 13 bases between.

CDR3 sequence: CATSRPVGSYNEQFF. The CDR3 DNA is TGTGCCACCAGCAGACCAGTAGGGAGTTACAATGAGCAGTTCTTC. The chain uses TRBV15 and TRBJ2-1; possible D gene TRBD2, 5 bases. The CDR3 is 15 residues long. Trimming cost V 2 bases and J 4 bases, with 12 bases left between them. The germline V gene has CDR1 LNHNV and CDR2 YYDKDF (reference sequence).

CDR3 sequence reads: CADASVGASYGYTF. Written as DNA, the CDR3 is TGTGCAGATGCCTCGGTGGGGGCCAGCTATGGCTACACCTTC. The chain combines TRBV7-2 with TRBJ1-2, with D perhaps matching TRBD1 (6 bases). Germline CDR1 and CDR2: SGHTA and FQGNSA. The CDR3 consists of 14 residues.

CDR3 amino acids: CASSPRGYEQYF. The CDR3 coding sequence is TGTGCCAGCAGCCCCCGCGGTTACGAGCAGTACTTC. This chain uses TRBV9 with TRBJ2-7; no reliable D call. V was cut by 4 bases and J by 4 bases, with 9 bases left in between. The CDR3 has 12 amino acids. Germline-derived CDR1 and CDR2 are SGDLS and YYNGEE.

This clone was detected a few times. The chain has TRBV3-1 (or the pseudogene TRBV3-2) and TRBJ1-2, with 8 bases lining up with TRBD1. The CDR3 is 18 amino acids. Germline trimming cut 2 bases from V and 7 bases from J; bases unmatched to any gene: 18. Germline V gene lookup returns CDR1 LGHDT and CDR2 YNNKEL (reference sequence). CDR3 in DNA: TGTGCCAGCAGCCAATTTACGGCTTGGGGCAGGGGGCCTCGTGGCTACACCTTC. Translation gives CASSQFTAWGRGPRGYTF.

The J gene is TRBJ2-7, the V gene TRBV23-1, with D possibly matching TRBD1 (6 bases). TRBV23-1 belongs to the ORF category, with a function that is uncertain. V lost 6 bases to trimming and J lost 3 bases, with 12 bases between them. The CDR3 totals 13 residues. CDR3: CASRRGQYYEQYV. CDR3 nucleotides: TGCGCCAGCAGACGTGGACAGTACTACGAGCAGTACGTC.

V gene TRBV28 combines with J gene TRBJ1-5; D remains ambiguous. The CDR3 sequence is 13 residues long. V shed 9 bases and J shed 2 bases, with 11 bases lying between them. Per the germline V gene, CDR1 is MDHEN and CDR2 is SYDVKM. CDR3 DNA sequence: TGTGCCAGTGCGGGCATGGGCAATCAGCCCCAGCATTTT. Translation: CASAGMGNQPQHF. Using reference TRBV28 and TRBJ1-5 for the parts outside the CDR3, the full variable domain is DVKVTQSSRYLVKRTGEKVFLECVQDMDHENMFWYRQDPGLGLRLIYFSYDVKMKEKGDIPEGYSVSREKKERFSLILESASTNQTSMYLCASAGMGNQPQHFGDGTRLSIL.

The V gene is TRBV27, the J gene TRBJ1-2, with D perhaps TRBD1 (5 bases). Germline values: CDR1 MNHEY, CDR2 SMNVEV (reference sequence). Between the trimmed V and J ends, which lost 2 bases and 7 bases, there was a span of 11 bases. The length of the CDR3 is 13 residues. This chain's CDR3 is CASSLAHRTGYTF. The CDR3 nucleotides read TGTGCCAGCAGTTTAGCCCACAGGACTGGCTACACCTTC.

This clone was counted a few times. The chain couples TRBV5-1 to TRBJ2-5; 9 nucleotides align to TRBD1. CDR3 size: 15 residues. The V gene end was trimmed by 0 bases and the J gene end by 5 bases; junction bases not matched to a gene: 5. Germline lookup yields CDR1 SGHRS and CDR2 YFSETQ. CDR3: CASSLADRGLETQYF. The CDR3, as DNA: TGCGCCAGCAGCTTGGCGGACAGGGGCTTGGAGACCCAGTACTTC.

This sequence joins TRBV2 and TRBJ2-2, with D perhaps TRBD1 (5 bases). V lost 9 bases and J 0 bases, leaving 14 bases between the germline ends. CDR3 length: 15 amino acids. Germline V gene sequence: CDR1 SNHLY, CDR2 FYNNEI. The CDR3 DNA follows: TGTGCCAGTCAGGGTCGGGTTGCGAACACCGGGGAGCTGTTTTTT. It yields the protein CASQGRVANTGELFF.

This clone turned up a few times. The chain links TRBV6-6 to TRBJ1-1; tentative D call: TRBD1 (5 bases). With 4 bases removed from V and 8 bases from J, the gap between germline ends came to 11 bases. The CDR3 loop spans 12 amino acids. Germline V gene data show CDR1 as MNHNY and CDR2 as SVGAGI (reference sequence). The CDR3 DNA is TGTGCCAGCAGTTTCTCGGAGGGGGAAGCTTTCTTT. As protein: CASSFSEGEAFF.